Presented here are 19 T cell receptor beta chains from one specimen sequenced in a study of immune characterization of retroperitoneal liposarcoma. TCRdb independently ran MiXCR on the PCR reads; one entry per CDR3 protein. The table has about 9,200 distinct CDR3 sequences, approximately 26% seen once. Sequencing input: tumor tissue. Receptors originate from a female donor with retroperitoneal liposarcoma.

J is TRBJ1-1 and V is TRBV6-1; 8 bases map to TRBD1. This CDR3 is built from 13 residues. The germline V gene encodes CDR1 MNHNS and CDR2 SASEGT. V was pared by 5 bases and J by 10 bases, with 9 bases of the junction left unmatched. CDR3 protein: CASSHTDRVGAFF. DNA of the CDR3: TGTGCCAGCAGTCACACGGACAGGGTTGGAGCTTTCTTT.

Concerning this clonotype itself: A read error may be the cause here, since a much bigger clone is one base away. J is TRBJ2-5 and V is TRBV12-3 or TRBV12-4; 9 bases are shared with TRBD2. With 10 bases clipped from V and 11 bases from J, the junction kept 14 bases outside the gene matches. This CDR3 region has 13 residues. CDR3 DNA: TGTGCCAACAGAGGCGGGGGGGCCGGTGAGCAGTACTTC. This translates into CANRGGGAGEQYF.

A few counts support this clonotype. V and J are TRBV4-1 and TRBJ1-2; D gene unclear. The CDR3 covers 15 residues. Trimming cost V 0 bases and J 5 bases, with 13 bases left between them. The V gene's germline CDR1 is MGHRA and CDR2 YSYEKL. The chain's CDR3 is CASSQDPGGSYGYTF. CDR3 bases: TGCGCCAGCAGCCAAGATCCCGGAGGATCGTATGGCTACACCTTC.

This rearrangement joins TRBV10-2 to TRBJ2-1, with unresolved D. The J call may be mistaken, given a closer DNA end match to TRBJ2-7. The CDR3 extends over 13 amino acids. The germline gives CDR1 WSHSY, CDR2 SAAADI. In nucleotides, the CDR3 is TGCGCCAGCAGTGTTGGATCCTACAATGAGCAGTACTTC. This translates into CASSVGSYNEQYF.

The table lists this clonotype with a few counts. The chain combines TRBV12-3 or TRBV12-4 with TRBJ2-1, with D maybe TRBD1 (5 bases). The DNA end lines up better with TRBJ2-7; the J call may be wrong. The CDR3 runs 17 residues. The CDR3 reads CASSSDARDIPYNEQYF. The CDR3 DNA sequence: TGTGCCAGCAGTTCGGATGCCAGGGATATACCCTACAATGAGCAGTACTTC.

The CDR3 DNA sequence: TGTGCCAGCAGCGGGACTAGCGGGGGGCCTACAAAAGAGACCCAGTTCTTC. The encoded protein is CASSGTSGGPTKETQFF. The chain links TRBV7-8 to TRBJ2-1; 15 nucleotides agree with TRBD2. The CDR3 spans 17 residues. The germline V gene encodes CDR1 SGHVS and CDR2 FQNEAQ. Trimming removed 5 bases from V and 13 bases from J; junction bases left unmatched: 15.

This clonotype turned up a few times. J is TRBJ2-1 and V is TRBV12-3 or TRBV12-4; a possible D gene is TRBD1 (5 bases). The CDR3 runs 15 residues. V lost 3 bases and J 5 bases, leaving 14 bases between the germline ends. CDR3 DNA sequence: TGTGCCAGCAGTTTCTTAAGGCAGGGAAACAATGAGCAGTTCTTC. Translating gives CASSFLRQGNNEQFF.

This sequence joins TRBV12-3 or TRBV12-4 and TRBJ1-1; unclear D gene. The germline V and J ends were trimmed by 3 bases and 1 base, with 6 bases remaining between them. The CDR3 contains 13 residues. DNA of the CDR3: TGTGCCAGCAGTTTGAAAGGGAACACTGAAGCTTTCTTT. Its protein is CASSLKGNTEAFF.

This clonotype was observed a handful of times. V and J are TRBV7-9 and TRBJ2-5, with a weak D call TRBD2 (7 bases). CDR3 length: 12 amino acids. The V gene's germline CDR1 is SEHNR and CDR2 FQNEAQ (reference sequence). Trimming left V 5 bases short and J 13 bases short, with 17 bases between. The CDR3 loop is CASSQGRGIRYF. For the CDR3, the DNA is TGTGCCAGCAGCCAGGGGCGGGGGATCCGGTACTTC.

The chain employs TRBV7-2 and TRBJ2-5; 10 bases are shared with TRBD2. The end of the DNA fits TRBJ2-7 better, so the J call may be wrong. Germline assignment: CDR1 SGHTA and CDR2 FQGNSA. The CDR3 extends over 17 amino acids. CDR3 residues: CASSLGPLAGVSYEQYF. The CDR3 nucleotides are TGTGCCAGCAGCTTAGGGCCCCTAGCGGGAGTTAGCTACGAGCAGTACTTC.

This sequence joins TRBV12-3 or TRBV12-4 and TRBJ2-3; 7 bases are a match to TRBD1. The CDR3 runs 15 residues. Trimming took 8 bases from V and 0 from J; bases not matched to a gene: 8. The CDR3 protein is CASRTGLASTDTQYF. CDR3 nucleotides: TGTGCCAGCCGGACAGGTCTCGCTAGCACAGATACGCAGTATTTT.

In this sample, this clonotype turned up once. The junction departs from germline at one end; a sequencing error may be responsible. The chain links TRBV23-1 to TRBJ2-5; 7 nucleotides align to TRBD2. TRBV23-1 is noted as an ORF with a role that remains uncertain. This CDR3 is built from 15 residues. Here the CDR3 reads CASSQSAGENNEQFF. CDR3 coding DNA: TGCGCCAGCAGTCAATCGGCGGGGGAAAACAATGAGCAGTTTTTC.

This clonotype was seen repeatedly, ten times or more. The CDR3: CASSSRGGTDTQYF. The CDR3, as DNA: TGTGCCAGCAGCTCAAGAGGGGGCACAGATACGCAGTATTTT. V is TRBV11-3 and J is TRBJ2-3; D tentatively fits TRBD1 or TRBD2 (5 bases each). Germline assignment: CDR1 SGHNT and CDR2 YENEEA. The CDR3 loop spans 14 amino acids. V was pared by 4 bases and J by 1 base, with 9 bases between.

Relative to its sample, this clonotype is medium-sized (0.01 to 0.1%). This chain links TRBV7-2 with TRBJ2-1; 10 bases are a match to TRBD2. The DNA end is more similar to TRBJ2-7, so the J call may be wrong. This CDR3 has 16 residues. CDR1 is SGHTA and CDR2 is FQGNSA in the germline V gene. DNA of the CDR3: TGTGCCAGCAGCTTAAAGGGAGGGACTAGCGACTACGAGCAGTACTTC. It specifies CASSLKGGTSDYEQYF.

The chain combines TRBV25-1 with TRBJ1-3; D is unclear. The germline gives CDR1 MGHDK, CDR2 SYGVNS. Trimming took off 6 bases at V and 0 bases at J, with 12 bases between the two ends. The CDR3 has 15 residues. The CDR3 loop is CASRTPGGSGNTIYF. The CDR3, as DNA: TGTGCCAGCAGAACTCCAGGTGGCTCTGGAAACACCATATATTTT.

This clonotype was seen a few times. V gene TRBV6-1 combines with J gene TRBJ2-1; TRBD1 agrees at 7 bases. Germline V gene sequence: CDR1 MNHNS, CDR2 SASEGT. The CDR3 consists of 14 residues. The ends lost 5 bases at V and 8 bases at J; junction bases unmatched: 9. The CDR3 loop is CASSLQGRDDEQFF. Written as DNA, the CDR3 is TGTGCCAGCAGTCTACAGGGGCGCGACGATGAGCAGTTCTTC.

The chain links TRBV11-2 to TRBJ1-1; TRBD1 is a possible D gene (6 bases). CDR1 is SGHAT and CDR2 is FQNNGV in the germline V gene. Trimming took 5 bases from V and 5 from J, leaving 12 bases between them. CDR3 length: 13 amino acids. CDR3 sequence (DNA): TGTGCCAGCAGCCAGGGGTTTGGGACTGAAGCTTTCTTT. This sequence encodes CASSQGFGTEAFF. Looking up the rest from reference TRBV11-2 and TRBJ1-1 gives the full variable domain: EAGVAQSPRYKIIEKRQSVAFWCNPISGHATLYWYQQILGQGPKLLIQFQNNGVVDDSQLPKDRFSAERLKGVDSTLKIQPAKLEDSAVYLCASSQGFGTEAFFGQGTRLTVV.

In its sample, this clonotype was seen many times. The chain has TRBV6-1 and TRBJ2-4; the match to TRBD2 covers 7 bases. Judging by the DNA end, TRBJ2-7 fits better; the J call may be wrong. Germline assignment: CDR1 MNHNS and CDR2 SASEGT. The CDR3 contains 14 residues. This chain's CDR3 is CASSEVGGVYEQYF. The CDR3 region has the DNA TGTGCCAGCAGTGAAGTGGGGGGGGTCTACGAGCAGTACTTC.

The V gene is TRBV25-1, the J gene TRBJ1-2; the D is unclear. The germline V and J ends were trimmed by 6 bases and 7 bases, with 9 bases remaining between them. The germline V gene encodes CDR1 MGHDK and CDR2 SYGVNS. The CDR3 runs to 11 residues. The CDR3 DNA is TGTGCCAGCAGAGGATCGGGTGGCTACACCTTC. As protein: CASRGSGGYTF.